This T cell receptor beta chain was found in a study of T cells in Graves' hyperthyroidism and ophthalmopathy. Study-wide results and limits: Expanded thyroid clonotypes (above 0.001) were mostly also found in blood.

Patients having uncontrolled infection, another autoimmune disease, pregnancy or lactation were not included. Source material for PBMCs was 10 ml fresh peripheral blood. The germline V gene encodes CDR1 LGHDT and CDR2 YNNKEL (reference sequence). The CDR3 has 15 amino acids. V gave up 3 bases and J gave up 8 bases; unmatched junction bases: 12. This clonotype was seen more than once but under ten times. Its matching antigen is unknown. The investigators amplified TCR beta CDR3 regions from RNA transcripts. The HTBI primer set was used in a first-round RT-PCR of the TCR CDR3. MiXCR, applied by TCRdb to the multiplex PCR reads, yields one record per CDR3 protein. Here the sample spans roughly 500,000 distinct CDR3 sequences, 24% being singletons.

The TCR originated in a woman aged 30 to 39 with Graves' ophthalmopathy. The chain combines TRBV3-1 with TRBJ1-2, with TRBD1 matching over 7 bases. Material: blood. CDR3 residues: CASSQPGTEVGGYTF. The CDR3, as DNA: TGTGCCAGCAGCCAGCCCGGGACAGAGGTCGGCGGCTACACCTTC.